This TCR beta chain was found in a study of T cell repertoires in ileal Crohn's disease. Turning to the study itself: Surgery for a complication: stricturing in 61%, penetrating in roughly 40%. M6 samples are neoterminal ileum biopsies from postoperative colonoscopy.

The V end lost 9 bases, the J end lost 1 base, and 14 bases lay between the germline ends. The CDR3 totals 14 residues. Germline values: CDR1 MNHNS, CDR2 SASEGT. Specified time point: neoterminal ileum biopsy at postoperative endoscopy, about 6 months after surgery. Turning to this clone: Its antigen remains unknown.

Points from the study as a whole: Clonal expansions were more frequent in active smokers than non-smokers at surgery.

Clones were sequenced by immunoSEQ multiplex PCR, and TCRdb holds only the in-frame ones, with some missing. The data hold some 16,000 clones, with around 70% observed a single time. Sequencing was done on a sample of ileal tissue. This rearrangement joins TRBV6-1 to TRBJ2-3; D not resolved. The clonotype comes from an adult with Crohn's disease. CDR3 sequence (DNA): TGTGCCAGTAACGTCTATGGGCGCACAGATACGCAGTATTTT. Its translation is CASNVYGRTDTQYF.